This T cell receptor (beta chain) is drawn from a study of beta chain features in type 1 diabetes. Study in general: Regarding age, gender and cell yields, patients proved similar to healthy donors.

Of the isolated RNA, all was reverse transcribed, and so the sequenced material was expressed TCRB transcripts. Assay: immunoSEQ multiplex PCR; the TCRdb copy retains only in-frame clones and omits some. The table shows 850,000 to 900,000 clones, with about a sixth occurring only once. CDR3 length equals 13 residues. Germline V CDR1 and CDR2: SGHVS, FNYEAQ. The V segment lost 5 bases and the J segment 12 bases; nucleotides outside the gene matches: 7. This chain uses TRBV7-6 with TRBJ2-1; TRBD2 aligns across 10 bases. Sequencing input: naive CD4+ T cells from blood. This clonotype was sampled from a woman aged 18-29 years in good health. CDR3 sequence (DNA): TGTGCCAGCAGCGCGTCCTCTAGCGGGAGGCAGTTCTTC. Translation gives CASSASSSGRQFF. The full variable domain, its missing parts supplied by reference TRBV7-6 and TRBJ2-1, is GAGVSQSPRYKVTKRGQDVALRCDPISGHVSLYWYRQALGQGPEFLTYFNYEAQQDKSGLPNDRFSAERPEGSISTLTIQRTEQRDSAMYRCASSASSSGRQFFGPGTRLTVL.